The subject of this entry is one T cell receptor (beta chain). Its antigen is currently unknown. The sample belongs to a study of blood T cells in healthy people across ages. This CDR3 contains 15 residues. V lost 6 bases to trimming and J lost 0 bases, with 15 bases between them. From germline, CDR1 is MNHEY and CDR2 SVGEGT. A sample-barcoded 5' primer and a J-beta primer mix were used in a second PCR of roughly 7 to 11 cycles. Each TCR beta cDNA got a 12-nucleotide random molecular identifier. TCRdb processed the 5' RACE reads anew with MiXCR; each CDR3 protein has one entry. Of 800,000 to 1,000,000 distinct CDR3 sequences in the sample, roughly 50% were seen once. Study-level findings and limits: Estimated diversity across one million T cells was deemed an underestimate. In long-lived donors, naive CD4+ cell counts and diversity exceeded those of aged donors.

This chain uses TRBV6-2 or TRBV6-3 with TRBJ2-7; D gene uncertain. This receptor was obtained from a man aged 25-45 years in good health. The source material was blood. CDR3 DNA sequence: TGTGCCAGCAGCCGCCGTGAATCAAGCTCCTACGAGCAGTACTTC. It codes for CASSRRESSSYEQYF.